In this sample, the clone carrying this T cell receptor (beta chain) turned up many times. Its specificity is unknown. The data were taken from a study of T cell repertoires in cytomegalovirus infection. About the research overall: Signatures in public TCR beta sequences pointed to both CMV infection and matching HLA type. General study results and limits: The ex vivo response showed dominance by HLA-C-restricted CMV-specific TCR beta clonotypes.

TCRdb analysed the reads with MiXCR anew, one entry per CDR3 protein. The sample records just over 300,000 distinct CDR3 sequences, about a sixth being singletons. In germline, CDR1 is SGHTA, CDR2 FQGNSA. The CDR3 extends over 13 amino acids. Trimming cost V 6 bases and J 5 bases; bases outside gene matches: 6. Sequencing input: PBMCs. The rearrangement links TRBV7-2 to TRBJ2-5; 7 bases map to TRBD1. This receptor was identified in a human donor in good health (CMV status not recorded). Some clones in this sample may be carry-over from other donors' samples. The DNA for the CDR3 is TGTGCCAGCAGAGGGGGCGTAGAGGAGACCCAGTACTTC. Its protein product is CASRGGVEETQYF.